This T cell receptor beta chain was retrieved from a study of blood T cells in healthy people across ages. The study, taken as a whole, reports: Age advanced and TCR beta diversity per million T cells fell, roughly linearly.

As to this clonotype: The antigen is undetermined.

A second roughly 6 to 11 cycle PCR used barcoded and J-beta primers. TCRdb recomputed calls from the 5' RACE reads with MiXCR, one row per CDR3 protein. The sample lists about 640,000 distinct CDR3 sequences, approximately 30% seen once, with roughly 14% in the top ten. The germline V gene has CDR1 SGHNT and CDR2 YYREEE (reference sequence). V gave up 3 bases and J gave up 7 bases; unmatched junction bases: 12. The CDR3 is 16 residues long. The chain links TRBV5-4 to TRBJ2-7, with 11 positions matching TRBD2. Sequenced material: blood. The sequence was collected from a woman of 80 years or more in good health. The chain's CDR3 is CASSSSIAGGNNEQYF. The CDR3 DNA is TGTGCCAGCAGCTCATCTATAGCGGGGGGGAACAATGAGCAGTACTTC.